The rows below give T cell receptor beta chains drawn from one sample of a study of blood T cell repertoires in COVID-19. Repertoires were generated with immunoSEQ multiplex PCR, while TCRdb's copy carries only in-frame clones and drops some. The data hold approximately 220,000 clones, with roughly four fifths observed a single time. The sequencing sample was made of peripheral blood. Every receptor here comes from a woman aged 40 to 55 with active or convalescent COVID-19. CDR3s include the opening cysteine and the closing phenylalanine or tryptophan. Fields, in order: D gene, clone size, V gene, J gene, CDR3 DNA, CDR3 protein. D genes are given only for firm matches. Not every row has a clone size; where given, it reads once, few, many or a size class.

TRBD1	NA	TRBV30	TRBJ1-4	TGTGCCTGGAGTCTAGGGACAGGGGGGCCCTTCGACGAAAAACTGTTTTTT	CAWSLGTGGPFDEKLFF
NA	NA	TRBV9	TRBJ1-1	TGTGCCAGCAGCGTAGGGGGGCGTGACGTTGAAGCTTTCTTT	CASSVGGRDVEAFF
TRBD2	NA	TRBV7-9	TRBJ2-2	TGTGCCAGCAGCCCCGTCACGGGGGAGGGCACCGGGGAGCTGTTTTTT	CASSPVTGEGTGELFF
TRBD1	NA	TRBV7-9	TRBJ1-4	TGTGCCAGCAGCCCCTCGGGGAGGACAGGGAACGAAAAACTGTTTTTT	CASSPSGRTGNEKLFF
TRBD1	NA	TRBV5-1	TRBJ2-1	TGCGCCAGCAGCTTATCAGGGGGCTACAATGAGCAGTTCTTC	CASSLSGGYNEQFF
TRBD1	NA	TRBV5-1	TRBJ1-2	TGCGCCAGCAGCTTAGCCAACACAGGGGGCTATGGCTACACCTTC	CASSLANTGGYGYTF
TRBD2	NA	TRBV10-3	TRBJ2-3	TGTGCCATCAGATTATCTAGCGGGGAGGCAGATACGCAGTATTTT	CAIRLSSGEADTQYF
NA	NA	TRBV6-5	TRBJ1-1	TGTGCCAGCAGTTTTGGGGGACTCGGTGAAGCTTTCTTT	CASSFGGLGEAFF
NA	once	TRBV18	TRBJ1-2	TGTGCCAGCTCATACCAGTCCAGTCGTTATGGCTACACCTTC	CASSYQSSRYGYTF
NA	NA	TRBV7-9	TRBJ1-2	TGTGCCAGCAGCTTCGAGAACTATGGCTACACCTTC	CASSFENYGYTF
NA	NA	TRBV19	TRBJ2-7	TGTGCCAGTAGTGATACAGGGTCAACCTACGAGCAGTACTTC	CASSDTGSTYEQYF
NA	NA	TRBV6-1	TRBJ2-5	TGTGCCAGCAGTGAAGAGCCTTCGGGGACCCAGTACTTC	CASSEEPSGTQYF
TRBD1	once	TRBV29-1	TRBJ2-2	TGCAGCGCCCGGACAGGGGGCAAACACCCCGGGGAGCTGTTTTTT	CSARTGGKHPGELFF
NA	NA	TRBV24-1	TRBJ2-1	TGTGCCACCAGTGATTTGACTCCCAATGAGCAGTTCTTC	CATSDLTPNEQFF
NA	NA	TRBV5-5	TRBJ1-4	TGTGCCAGCAGCTCCGGGGGGGCTTATCGTGAAAAACTGTTTTTT	CASSSGGAYREKLFF
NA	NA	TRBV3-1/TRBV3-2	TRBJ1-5	TGTGCCAGCAGCCCCTCTGCCCGGAATCAGCCCCAGCATTTT	CASSPSARNQPQHF
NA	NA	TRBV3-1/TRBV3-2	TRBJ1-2	TGTGCCAGCAGCCAAGTTATTAAGGGGAACTATGGCTACACCTTC	CASSQVIKGNYGYTF
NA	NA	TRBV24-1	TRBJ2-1	TGTGCCACGCAGGGTGGGGTCAATGAGCAGTTCTTC	CATQGGVNEQFF
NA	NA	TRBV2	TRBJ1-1	TGTGCCAGCAGTGATCGGAGGGGCACTGAAGCTTTCTTT	CASSDRRGTEAFF
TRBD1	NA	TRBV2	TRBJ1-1	TGTGCCAGCAGTCCAATCCCGGACAGGGAGTGGGAAGCTTTCTTT	CASSPIPDREWEAFF
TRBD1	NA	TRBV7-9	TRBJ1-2	TGTGCCAGCAGCTCCCCGGACAGGGACTATGGCTACACCTTC	CASSSPDRDYGYTF
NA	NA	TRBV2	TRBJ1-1	TGTGCCAGCAGTGACAGAACCAACACTGAAGCTTTCTTT	CASSDRTNTEAFF
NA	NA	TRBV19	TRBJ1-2	TGTGCCAGTAGTATCGCGGAAGGCTACACCTTC	CASSIAEGYTF
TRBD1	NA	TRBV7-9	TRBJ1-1	TGTGCCAGCAGTCGGTTCTCCGGGACAGGGGCCTTAGGGACTGAAGCTTTCTTT	CASSRFSGTGALGTEAFF
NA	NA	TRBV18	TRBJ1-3	TGTGCCAGCTCACCACCGACAGGCTCTGGAAACACCATATATTTT	CASSPPTGSGNTIYF
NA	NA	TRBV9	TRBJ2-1	TGTGCCAGCAGCGTAGTCCCGGGTACCTACAATGAGCAGTTCTTC	CASSVVPGTYNEQFF
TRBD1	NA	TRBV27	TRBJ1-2	TGTGCCAGCAGTTCTCGACAGGGGGCGAAGGGCTACACCTTC	CASSSRQGAKGYTF
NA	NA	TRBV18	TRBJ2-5	TGTGCCAGCTCACCACAGACAGGCCCCACTGAGAAGACCCAGTACTTC	CASSPQTGPTEKTQYF
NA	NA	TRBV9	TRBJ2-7	TGTGCCAGCAGCGTGGGGGGGCTACAGGAGGAGCAGTACTTC	CASSVGGLQEEQYF
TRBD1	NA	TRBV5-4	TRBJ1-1	TGTGCCAGCAGCCCGCTACAGGGGGCCGGGACTGAAGCTTTCTTT	CASSPLQGAGTEAFF
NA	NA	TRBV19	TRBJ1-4	TGTGCCAGTAGTATAACGGGAAATGAAAAACTGTTTTTT	CASSITGNEKLFF
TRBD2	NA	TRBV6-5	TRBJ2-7	TGTGCCAGCACCGGAGGTCTAGCGGGGACCTACGAGCAGTACTTC	CASTGGLAGTYEQYF
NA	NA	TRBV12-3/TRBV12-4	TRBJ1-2	TGTGCCAGCAGCCAGGGGCGTTTATATGGCTACACCTTC	CASSQGRLYGYTF